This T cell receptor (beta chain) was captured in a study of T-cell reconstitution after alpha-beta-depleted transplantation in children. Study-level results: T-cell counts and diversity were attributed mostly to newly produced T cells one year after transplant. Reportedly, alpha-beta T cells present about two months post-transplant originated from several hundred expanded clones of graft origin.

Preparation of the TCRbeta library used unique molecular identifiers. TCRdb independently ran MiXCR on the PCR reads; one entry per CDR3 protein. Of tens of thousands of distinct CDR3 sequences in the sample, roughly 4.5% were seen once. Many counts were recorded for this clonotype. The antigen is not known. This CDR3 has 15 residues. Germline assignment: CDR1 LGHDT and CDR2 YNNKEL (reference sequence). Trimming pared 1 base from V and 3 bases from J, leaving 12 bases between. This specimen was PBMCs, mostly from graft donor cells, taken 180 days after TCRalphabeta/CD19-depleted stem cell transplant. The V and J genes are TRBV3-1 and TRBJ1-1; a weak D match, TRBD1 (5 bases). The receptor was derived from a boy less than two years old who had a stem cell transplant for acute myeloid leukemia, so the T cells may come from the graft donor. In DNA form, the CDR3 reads TGTGCCAGCAGCCAAGCAGGGACTCAGGACACTGAAGCTTTCTTT. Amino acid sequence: CASSQAGTQDTEAFF.